Presented here are 17 T cell receptor beta chains from one specimen sequenced in a study of CD8 T cells in Susac syndrome. Random hexamers were used to reverse transcribe about 0.45 to 1 ug of RNA. TCRdb redid the calling of the immunoSEQ multiplex PCR reads with MiXCR, one entry per CDR3 protein. The repertoire holds about 170,000 distinct CDR3 sequences, with 80% to 95% as singletons. The sequenced material came from CD4+ T cells from PBMCs. These receptors all stem from a human donor with multiple sclerosis.

This clonotype was observed a single time. The chain couples TRBV6-2 or TRBV6-3 to TRBJ1-5, with D perhaps matching TRBD1 (5 bases). The germline CDR1 and CDR2 sequences are MNHEY and SVGEGT. V was pared by 11 bases and J by 0 bases, with 8 bases between. The CDR3 has 12 amino acids. The CDR3 DNA reads TGTGCCGCGGGGGATAGCAATCAGCCCCAGCATTTT. Amino acids: CAAGDSNQPQHF.

The CDR3 DNA reads as TGCGCCAGCAGCCAGGACAGGAAGCCAGATACGCAGTATTTT. It encodes CASSQDRKPDTQYF. The chain combines TRBV5-1 with TRBJ2-3; TRBD1 agrees at 7 bases. Trimming at V came to 4 bases and at J to 4 bases, leaving 6 bases not matched to a gene. The CDR3 loop spans 14 amino acids. Germline V lookup: CDR1 SGHRS, CDR2 YFSETQ.

This clonotype was recorded once. The rearrangement links TRBV24-1 to TRBJ2-2; D is ambiguous. The germline CDR1 and CDR2 sequences are KGHDR and SFDVKD. V was pared by 3 bases and J by 5 bases, with 12 bases between. CDR3 length: 15 amino acids. CDR3 sequence reads: CATSDPRARTGELFF. Written as DNA, the CDR3 is TGTGCCACCAGTGATCCTCGAGCGCGGACCGGGGAGCTGTTTTTT.

V is TRBV6-5 and J is TRBJ1-3, with TRBD1 matching over 9 bases. Trimming at V came to 2 bases and at J to 0 bases, leaving 2 bases not matched to a gene. The germline V gene has CDR1 MNHEY and CDR2 SVGAGI. CDR3 length equals 16 residues. The CDR3 reads CASSYGQGTSGNTIYF. CDR3 in DNA: TGTGCCAGCAGTTACGGACAGGGGACCTCTGGAAACACCATATATTTT.

V usage is TRBV4-1 and J usage is TRBJ2-7; D may be TRBD1 (5 bases). From germline, CDR1 is MGHRA and CDR2 YSYEKL. The CDR3 is 19 residues long. The V end lost 0 bases, the J end lost 3 bases, and 24 bases lay between the germline ends. The CDR3 here is CASSQEGSGIVQGNYEQYF. The CDR3 coding sequence is TGCGCCAGCAGCCAAGAAGGGTCAGGGATAGTCCAAGGGAACTACGAGCAGTACTTC.

The V gene is TRBV12-3 or TRBV12-4, the J gene TRBJ2-5; 7 bases match TRBD2. CDR3 size: 13 residues. V was pared by 1 base and J by 7 bases, with 3 bases of the junction left unmatched. This CDR3 is CASSLEGGRTQYF. As DNA, the CDR3 is TGTGCCAGCAGTTTAGAGGGAGGGAGGACCCAGTACTTC.

The genes are TRBV10-2 and TRBJ1-5; D is uncertain. V was shortened by 8 bases and J by 7 bases, with 15 bases between the two germline ends. CDR3 length equals 13 residues. Germline assignment: CDR1 WSHSY and CDR2 SAAADI. The CDR3 DNA is TGCGCCAGCGGGATGGGTTTGGGGCAGCCCCAGCATTTT. This codes for CASGMGLGQPQHF.

This clonotype was observed a handful of times. This rearrangement joins TRBV13 to TRBJ2-3; TRBD2 is a possible D gene (6 bases). Per the germline V gene, CDR1 is PRHDT and CDR2 is FYEKMQ (reference sequence). This CDR3 region has 15 residues. The V end lost 2 bases, the J end lost 0 bases, and 9 bases lay between the germline ends. The CDR3 nucleotides are TGTGCCAGCAGCTTACGGAGCGGGAGCACAGATACGCAGTATTTT. Protein sequence: CASSLRSGSTDTQYF. Full variable domain (remainder filled in from reference TRBV13 and TRBJ2-3): AAGVIQSPRHLIKEKRETATLKCYPIPRHDTVYWYQQGPGQDPQFLISFYEKMQSDKGSIPDRFSAQQFSDYHSELNMSSLELGDSALYFCASSLRSGSTDTQYFGPGTRLTVL.

The chain combines TRBV6-5 with TRBJ2-6; tentative D call: TRBD2 (5 bases). V lost 2 bases and J lost 1, with 9 bases in between. The CDR3 loop spans 16 amino acids. CDR1 MNHEY and CDR2 SVGAGI come from the germline V gene. In DNA form, the CDR3 reads TGTGCCAGCAGTTACACCGGGAATTCTGGGGCCAACGTCCTGACTTTC. Amino acid sequence: CASSYTGNSGANVLTF.

V and J are TRBV28 and TRBJ2-7, with 11 bases fitting TRBD2. Germline loops: CDR1 MDHEN, CDR2 SYDVKM. V lost 6 bases, J lost 4 bases, and 8 bases stayed unmatched. The CDR3 runs 15 residues. CDR3 amino acids: CASRSTTSGNYEQYF. CDR3 bases: TGTGCCAGCAGATCTACGACTAGCGGGAATTACGAGCAGTACTTC.

A word on this clonotype: At one of its ends the junction is not consistent with the germline gene, which may arise from a read error. The CDR3 sequence: CASSLGTPTGGELFF. The CDR3 DNA follows: TGTGCTAGCAGCTTAGGTACCCCCACGGGCGGGGAGCTGTTTTTT. The rearrangement links TRBV7-7 to TRBJ2-2, with no clear D. This CDR3 has 15 amino acids. CDR1 and CDR2 (germline): SSHAT, FNYEAQ (reference sequence).

The chain links TRBV7-2 to TRBJ2-1, with D perhaps given as TRBD1 or TRBD2 (6 bases each). The V gene lost 7 bases and the J gene lost 3 bases, with 16 bases spanning the gap. This CDR3 contains 15 residues. The germline V gene has CDR1 SGHTA and CDR2 FQGNSA. In nucleotides, the CDR3 is TGTGCCAGCACCAGGGGACTCGGTGTCTACAATGAGCAGTTCTTC. It encodes CASTRGLGVYNEQFF.

The V call is TRBV20-1, the J call TRBJ2-5; D possibly uses TRBD1 or TRBD2 (5 bases each). From germline, CDR1 is DFQATT and CDR2 SNEGSKA (reference sequence). CDR3 size: 16 residues. The germline V and J ends were trimmed by 6 bases and 4 bases, with 24 bases remaining between them. The chain's CDR3 is CSASTNSGAEGETQYF. The CDR3 DNA reads as TGCAGTGCCTCAACTAATTCCGGGGCCGAGGGAGAGACCCAGTACTTC.

This clonotype was observed a single time. The chain employs TRBV12-3 or TRBV12-4 and TRBJ2-5; possible D gene TRBD2, 5 bases. V lost 7 bases and J lost 7, with 16 bases in between. The length of the CDR3 is 13 residues. Here the CDR3 DNA reads TGTGCCAGCATCCCGCCAGGAAGCGGGACCCAGTACTTC. Translated: CASIPPGSGTQYF.

The chain uses TRBV7-2 and TRBJ1-5; perhaps TRBD1 as D (5 bases). CDR1 SGHTA and CDR2 FQGNSA come from the germline V gene. CDR3 length: 15 amino acids. Trimming stripped 5 bases from V and 5 bases from J, with 16 bases between. CDR3 region: CASSPGVTGDQPQHF. The CDR3 DNA reads as TGTGCCAGCAGCCCCGGGGTAACGGGGGATCAGCCCCAGCATTTT.

This chain joins TRBV28 and TRBJ2-3, with D possibly TRBD1 on 6 matching bases. V was trimmed by 3 bases and J by 0 bases, leaving 10 bases between them. Germline CDR1 and CDR2: MDHEN and SYDVKM. The CDR3 sequence is 15 residues long. The CDR3 protein is CASSLSGHSTDTQYF. As DNA, the CDR3 is TGTGCCAGCAGTTTGTCGGGACATAGCACAGATACGCAGTATTTT.

This chain links TRBV28 with TRBJ2-7, with 8 bases lining up with TRBD1. Germline lookup yields CDR1 MDHEN and CDR2 SYDVKM. V gave up 9 bases and J gave up 3 bases; unmatched junction bases: 7. This CDR3 is built from 13 residues. In nucleotides, the CDR3 is TGTGCCAGTCAAGGACAGGGTGGCTACGAGCAGTACTTC. Translation: CASQGQGGYEQYF.